This paragraph covers one T cell receptor (beta chain) sequence. The data derive from a study of blood T cell repertoires in COVID-19. Overall study: Acute and convalescent COVID-19 samples came from the United States, Italy and Spain. PBMCs, B-cell-depleted T cells, or T cells provided the cDNA or gDNA that made up the material.

V lost 6 bases to trimming and J lost 5 bases; unmatched junction nucleotides: 6. There are 14 residues in the CDR3. CDR1 is MNHEY and CDR2 is SVGAGI in the germline V gene. Source study methods: Amplification of reference gene primers provided the estimated nucleated cell counts. Generated by immunoSEQ multiplex PCR, the TCRdb table keeps only in-frame clones and is missing some. The D gene and trimming were derived from the DNA, and the V and J assignments and clone size from that table. Of about 190,000 clones listed, 80% to 90% are singletons. This TCR was recovered from a young man with acute or convalescent COVID-19. Sequencing input: peripheral blood. The rearrangement joins TRBV6-5 to TRBJ1-4, with 7 bases lining up with TRBD1. The CDR3 spells CASSIDRVNEKLFF. The CDR3 DNA follows: TGTGCCAGCAGCATCGACAGGGTGAATGAAAAACTGTTTTTT.